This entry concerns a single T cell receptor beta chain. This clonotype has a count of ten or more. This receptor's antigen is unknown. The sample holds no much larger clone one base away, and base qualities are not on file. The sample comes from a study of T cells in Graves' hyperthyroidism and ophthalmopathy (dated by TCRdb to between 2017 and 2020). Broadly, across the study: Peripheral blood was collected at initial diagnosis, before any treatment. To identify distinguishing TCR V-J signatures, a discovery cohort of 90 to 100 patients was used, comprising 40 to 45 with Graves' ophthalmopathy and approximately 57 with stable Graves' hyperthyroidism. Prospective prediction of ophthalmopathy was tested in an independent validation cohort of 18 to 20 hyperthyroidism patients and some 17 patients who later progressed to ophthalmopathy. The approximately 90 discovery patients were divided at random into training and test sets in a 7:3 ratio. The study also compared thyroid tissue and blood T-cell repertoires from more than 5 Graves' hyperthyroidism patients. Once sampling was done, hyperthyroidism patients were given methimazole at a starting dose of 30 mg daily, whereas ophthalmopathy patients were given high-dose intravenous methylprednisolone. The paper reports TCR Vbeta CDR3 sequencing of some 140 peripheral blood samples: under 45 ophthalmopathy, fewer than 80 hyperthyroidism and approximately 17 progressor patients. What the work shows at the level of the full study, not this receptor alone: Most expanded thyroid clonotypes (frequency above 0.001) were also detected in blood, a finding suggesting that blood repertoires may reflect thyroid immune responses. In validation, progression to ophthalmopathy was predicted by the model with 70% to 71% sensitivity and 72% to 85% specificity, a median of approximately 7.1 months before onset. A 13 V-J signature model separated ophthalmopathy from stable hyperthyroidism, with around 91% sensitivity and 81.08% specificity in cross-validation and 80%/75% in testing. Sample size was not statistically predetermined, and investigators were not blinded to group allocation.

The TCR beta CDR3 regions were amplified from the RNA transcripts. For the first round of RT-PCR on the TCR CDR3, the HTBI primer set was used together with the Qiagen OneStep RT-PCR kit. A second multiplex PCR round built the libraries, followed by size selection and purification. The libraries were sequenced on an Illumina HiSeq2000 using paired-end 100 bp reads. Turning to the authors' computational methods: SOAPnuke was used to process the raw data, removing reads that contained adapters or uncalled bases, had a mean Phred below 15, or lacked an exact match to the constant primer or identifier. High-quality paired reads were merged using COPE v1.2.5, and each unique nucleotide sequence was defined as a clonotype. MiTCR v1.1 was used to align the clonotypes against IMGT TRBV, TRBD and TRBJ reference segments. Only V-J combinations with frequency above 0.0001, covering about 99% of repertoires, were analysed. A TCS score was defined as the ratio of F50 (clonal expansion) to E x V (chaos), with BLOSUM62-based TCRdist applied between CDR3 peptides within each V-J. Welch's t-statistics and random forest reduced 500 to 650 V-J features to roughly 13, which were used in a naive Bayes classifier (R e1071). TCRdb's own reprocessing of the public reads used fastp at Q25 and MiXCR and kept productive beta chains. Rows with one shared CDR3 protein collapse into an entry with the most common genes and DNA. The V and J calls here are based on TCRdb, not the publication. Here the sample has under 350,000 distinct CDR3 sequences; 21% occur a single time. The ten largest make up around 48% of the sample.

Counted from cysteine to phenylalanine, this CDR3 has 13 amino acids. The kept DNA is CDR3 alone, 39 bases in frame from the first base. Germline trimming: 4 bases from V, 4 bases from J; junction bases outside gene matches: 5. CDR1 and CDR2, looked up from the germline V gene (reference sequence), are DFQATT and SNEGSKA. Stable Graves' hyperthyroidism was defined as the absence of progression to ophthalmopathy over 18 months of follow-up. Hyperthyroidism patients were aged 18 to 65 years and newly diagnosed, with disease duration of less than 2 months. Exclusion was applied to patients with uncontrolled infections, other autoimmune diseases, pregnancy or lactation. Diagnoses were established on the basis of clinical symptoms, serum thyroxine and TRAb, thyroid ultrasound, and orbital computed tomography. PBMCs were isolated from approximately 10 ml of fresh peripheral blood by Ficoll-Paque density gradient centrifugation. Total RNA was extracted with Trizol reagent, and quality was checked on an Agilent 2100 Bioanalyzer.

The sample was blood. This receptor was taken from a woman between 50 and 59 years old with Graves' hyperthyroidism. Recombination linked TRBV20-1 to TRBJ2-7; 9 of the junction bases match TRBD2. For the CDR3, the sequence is CSAKSSGAYEQYF. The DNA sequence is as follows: TGCAGTGCTAAGTCTAGCGGGGCTTACGAGCAGTACTTC.